The clone carrying this TCR beta chain was detected once. Unmatched junction bases numbered 9, after V lost 4 bases and J lost 5 bases. CDR1 and CDR2 from the germline V gene are LGHNA and YNFKEQ. CDR3 length: 16 amino acids. Method: immunoSEQ multiplex PCR; TCRdb's copy keeps in-frame clones and lacks some. The sample yields 31,000 or so clones, around 89% seen once. The data were obtained in a study of blood T cell repertoires in COVID-19. Study as a whole: COVID-19 samples collected from the United States, Italy and Spain covered acute and convalescent phases.

The sequence was obtained from a man aged 60-69 years with active COVID-19. The sequenced sample consisted of peripheral blood. The V and J genes are TRBV4-2 and TRBJ2-3, with TRBD2 identical over 10 bases. CDR3 in amino acids: CASSRGSGGAGDTQYF. The CDR3 bases are TGTGCCAGCAGCCGGGGGAGCGGGGGGGCCGGAGATACGCAGTATTTT.